A selection of T cell receptor beta chains follows, all from one sample in a study of radiation and T cells in renal cell carcinoma. Assay: immunoSEQ multiplex PCR; the TCRdb copy retains only in-frame clones and omits some. The top ten clones hold approximately 10% of a sample with roughly 170,000 clones, 88% of them seen once. Sample: blood, taken from a patient whose treatment included radiotherapy and nephrectomy. These TCRs come from a woman aged 45-59 years with renal cell carcinoma. The conserved cysteine and the conserved F or W are not part of the CDR3 here. The D gene is left open where the match is weak.

-	TRBV30	10	TRBJ1-2	AWNVGGAGYT
-	TRBV2	12	TRBJ1-2	ASSEEVTVYGYT
-	TRBV19	12	TRBJ1-3	ASSETGSGNTIY
-	TRBV2	9	TRBJ1-3	ASSLRQRTI
-	TRBV19	14	TRBJ2-4	ASSIALGLTKNIQY
-	TRBV19	12	TRBJ1-5	ASSMGRSNQPQH
-	TRBV9	12	TRBJ1-6	ASNTGTHNSPLH
TRBD2	TRBV5-1	12	TRBJ2-1	ASSFTSGATMQF
-	TRBV7-2	12	TRBJ1-5	ASSLGAGNQPQH
-	TRBV7-2	14	TRBJ2-7	ASSSPAAGGGHEQY
-	TRBV5-1	12	TRBJ1-1	ASSTQGVGTEAF
TRBD1	TRBV25-1	14	TRBJ1-4	ASRPGQGAGGEKLF
-	TRBV10-1	13	TRBJ2-1	ASSELIEGVDEQF
TRBD1	TRBV6-1	11	TRBJ2-5	ASSMTGQETQY
-	TRBV6-1	15	TRBJ1-5	ASSETPTTASNQPQH
-	TRBV6-5	11	TRBJ1-1	ASSREGNTEAF
-	TRBV5-4	14	TRBJ2-7	ASSSRGLSGNYEQY
-	TRBV2	11	TRBJ1-1	ASTGRGAIEAF
-	TRBV5-1	12	TRBJ1-3	ASSPGTAGNTIY
-	TRBV6-6	13	TRBJ2-5	ASSPRDSLQETQY
-	TRBV27	13	TRBJ2-2	ASSLSGANTGELF
TRBD2	TRBV15	13	TRBJ2-5	ATSRDLAGVETQY
-	TRBV6-5	12	TRBJ2-5	ASSASTGGETQY
-	TRBV19	12	TRBJ1-6	ASSPMVYNSPLH
-	TRBV5-1	14	TRBJ1-3	ASSPDVGSSGNTIY
-	TRBV11-2	11	TRBJ1-5	ASSLDRDQPQH
-	TRBV5-1	12	TRBJ2-4	ASSLVADPNIQY
-	TRBV27	11	TRBJ1-5	ASSPGEGQPQH
TRBD1	TRBV5-1	13	TRBJ2-4	ASSRNRGPQNIQY
-	TRBV18	11	TRBJ2-3	ASSPPSLHTQY
TRBD1	TRBV29-1	13	TRBJ2-5	SVEEWGQVQETQY
TRBD2	TRBV7-9	13	TRBJ2-3	ASSPSGGAADTQY
-	TRBV2	13	TRBJ1-1	ASSEPPGANTEAF
-	TRBV18	16	TRBJ1-3	ASSPTGGEQVSGNTIY
TRBD1	TRBV5-6	13	TRBJ2-7	ASSLPGTGSREQY
-	TRBV19	9	TRBJ2-7	ATRGGYEQY
TRBD1	TRBV6-5	12	TRBJ1-1	ASSTGQGFTEAF
TRBD1	TRBV14	13	TRBJ1-1	ASSQDTGVNTEAF
-	TRBV29-1	11	TRBJ1-2	SVVSGLGYGYT
-	TRBV19	14	TRBJ1-6	ASSITGPRTVSPLH
-	TRBV18	11	TRBJ1-5	ASSPTRDQPQH
-	TRBV6-1	14	TRBJ1-3	ASSEMLQPSGNTIY
TRBD1	TRBV10-3	13	TRBJ1-1	AISEGQGMNTEAF